This T cell receptor beta chain was sequenced in a study of shared clonotypes between healthy human individuals. Study-level results: Only blood was sampled, and tissue TCR repertoires likely differ from blood ones.

DNA input for the unsorted PBMC replicate PCRs was about 280 ng, tens of thousands of T cell genomes. Using ten immunoSEQ deep assay plates, investigators sequenced unsorted PBMC DNA. Under the authors' procedure: With immunoSEQ giving junction-only sequences and no quality scores, filtering differed. The data were produced by immunoSEQ multiplex PCR, yet TCRdb's version contains in-frame clones alone and is incomplete. The V and J calls and the clone size are those of that table, but D and trimming were determined from the DNA. The table shows 450,000 to 500,000 clones, with 60% to 85% occurring only once. The CDR3 has 11 amino acids. CDR1 SNHLY and CDR2 FYNNEI come from the germline V gene. V was shortened by 3 bases and J by 9 bases, with 8 bases between the two germline ends. About this clone itself: Its antigen remains unknown.

The rearrangement uses TRBV2 and TRBJ1-1; no reliable D call. Sequencing was carried out using PBMCs. This TCR came from a woman aged 40-49 years in good health. Some clones in this sample may be carry-over from other donors' samples. CDR3 nucleotide sequence: TGTGCCAGCAGTGAGCCCGGACAAGCTTTCTTT. Translating gives CASSEPGQAFF.